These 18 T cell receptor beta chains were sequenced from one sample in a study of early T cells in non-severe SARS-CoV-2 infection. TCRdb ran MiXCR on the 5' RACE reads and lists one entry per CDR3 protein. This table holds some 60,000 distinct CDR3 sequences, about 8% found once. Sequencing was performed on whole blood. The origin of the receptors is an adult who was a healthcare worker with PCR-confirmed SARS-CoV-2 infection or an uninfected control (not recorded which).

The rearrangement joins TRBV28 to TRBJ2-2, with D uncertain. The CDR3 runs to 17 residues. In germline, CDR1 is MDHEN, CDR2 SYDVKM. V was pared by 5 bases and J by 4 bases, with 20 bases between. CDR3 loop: CASSSPSYTRGTGELFF. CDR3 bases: TGTGCCAGCAGTAGCCCTTCATATACACGAGGCACCGGGGAGCTGTTTTTT.

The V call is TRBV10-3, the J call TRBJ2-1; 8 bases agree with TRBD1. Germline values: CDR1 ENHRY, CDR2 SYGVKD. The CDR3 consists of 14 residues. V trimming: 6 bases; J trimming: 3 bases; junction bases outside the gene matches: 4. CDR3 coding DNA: TGTGCCATCAGGAGGGACAGGAGCTACAATGAGCAGTTCTTC. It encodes CAIRRDRSYNEQFF.

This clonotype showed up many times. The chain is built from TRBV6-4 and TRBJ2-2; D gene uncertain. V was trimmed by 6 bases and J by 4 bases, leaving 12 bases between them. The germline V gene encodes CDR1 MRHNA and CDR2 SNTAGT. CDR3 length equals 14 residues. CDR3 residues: CASSGQGVTGELFF. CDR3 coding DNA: TGTGCCAGCAGCGGCCAAGGAGTCACCGGGGAGCTGTTTTTT.

DNA for the CDR3: TGCGCCAGCAGCTTTGAGGGGGCCCACGAGCAGTACTTC. This encodes CASSFEGAHEQYF. This chain joins TRBV5-1 and TRBJ2-7; 7 bases line up with TRBD1. Germline trimming cut 2 bases from V and 5 bases from J; bases unmatched to any gene: 4. Germline V CDR1 and CDR2: SGHRS, YFSETQ. The CDR3 spans 13 residues.

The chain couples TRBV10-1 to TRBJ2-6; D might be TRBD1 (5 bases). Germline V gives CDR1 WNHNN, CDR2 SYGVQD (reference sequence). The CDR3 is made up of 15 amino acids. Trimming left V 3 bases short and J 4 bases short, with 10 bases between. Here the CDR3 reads CASSEGASGANVLTF. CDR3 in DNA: TGCGCCAGCAGTGAAGGGGCATCAGGGGCCAACGTCCTGACTTTC.

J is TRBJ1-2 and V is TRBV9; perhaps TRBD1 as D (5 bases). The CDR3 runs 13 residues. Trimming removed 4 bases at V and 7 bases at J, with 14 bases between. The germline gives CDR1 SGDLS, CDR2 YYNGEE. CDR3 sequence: CASSFTSGLGYTF. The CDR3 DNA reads TGTGCCAGCAGCTTCACGTCAGGGCTTGGCTACACCTTC.

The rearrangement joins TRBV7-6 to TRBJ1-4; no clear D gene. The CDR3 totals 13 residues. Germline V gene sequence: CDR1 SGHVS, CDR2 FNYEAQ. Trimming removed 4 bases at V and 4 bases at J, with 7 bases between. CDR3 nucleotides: TGTGCCAGCAGCTCGTGGAGTAATGAAAAACTGTTTTTT. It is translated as CASSSWSNEKLFF.

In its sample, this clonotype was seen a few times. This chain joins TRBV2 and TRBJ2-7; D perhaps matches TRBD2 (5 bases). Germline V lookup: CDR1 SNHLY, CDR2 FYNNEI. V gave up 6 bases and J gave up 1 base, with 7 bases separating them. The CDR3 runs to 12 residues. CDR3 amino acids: CASRERSYEQYF. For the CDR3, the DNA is TGTGCCAGCAGGGAGCGGTCCTACGAGCAGTACTTC.

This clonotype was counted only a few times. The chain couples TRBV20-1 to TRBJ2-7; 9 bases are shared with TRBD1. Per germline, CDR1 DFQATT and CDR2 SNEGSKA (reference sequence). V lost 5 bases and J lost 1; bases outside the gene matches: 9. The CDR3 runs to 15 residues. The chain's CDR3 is CSARTGQGRSYEQYF. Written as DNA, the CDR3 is TGCAGTGCTCGAACGGGACAGGGAAGGTCCTACGAGCAGTACTTC.

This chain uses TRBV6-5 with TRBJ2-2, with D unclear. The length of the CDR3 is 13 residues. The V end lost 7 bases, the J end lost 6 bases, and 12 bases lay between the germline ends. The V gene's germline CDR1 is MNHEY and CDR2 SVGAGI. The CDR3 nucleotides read TGTGCCAGCAAACCTGCAGCTGCCGGGGAGCTGTTTTTT. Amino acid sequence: CASKPAAAGELFF.

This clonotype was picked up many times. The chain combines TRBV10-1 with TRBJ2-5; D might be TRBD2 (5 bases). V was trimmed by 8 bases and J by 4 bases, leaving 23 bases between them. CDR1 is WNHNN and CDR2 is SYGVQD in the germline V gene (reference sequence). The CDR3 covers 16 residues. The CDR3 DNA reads TGCGCCAGCTCTTTAACGGGCGTCCAGGAGGCAGAGACCCAGTACTTC. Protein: CASSLTGVQEAETQYF.

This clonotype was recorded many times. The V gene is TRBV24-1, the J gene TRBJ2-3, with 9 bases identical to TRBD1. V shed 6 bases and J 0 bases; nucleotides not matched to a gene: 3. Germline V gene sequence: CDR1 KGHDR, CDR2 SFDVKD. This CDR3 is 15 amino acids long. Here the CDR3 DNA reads TGTGCCACCAGTAGGACAGGGGAGAGCACAGATACGCAGTATTTT. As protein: CATSRTGESTDTQYF.

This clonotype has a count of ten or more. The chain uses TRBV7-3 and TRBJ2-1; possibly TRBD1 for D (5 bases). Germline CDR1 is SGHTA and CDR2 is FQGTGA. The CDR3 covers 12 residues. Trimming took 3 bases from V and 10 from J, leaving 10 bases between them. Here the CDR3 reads CASSLGRGEQFF. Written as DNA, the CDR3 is TGTGCCAGCAGCTTGGGTAGGGGCGAGCAGTTCTTC.

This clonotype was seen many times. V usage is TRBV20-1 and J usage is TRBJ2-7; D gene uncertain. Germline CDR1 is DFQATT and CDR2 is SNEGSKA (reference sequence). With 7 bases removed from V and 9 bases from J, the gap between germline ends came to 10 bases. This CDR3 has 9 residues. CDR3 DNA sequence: TGCAGTGTCAGTGACCGGCAGTACTTC. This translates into CSVSDRQYF.

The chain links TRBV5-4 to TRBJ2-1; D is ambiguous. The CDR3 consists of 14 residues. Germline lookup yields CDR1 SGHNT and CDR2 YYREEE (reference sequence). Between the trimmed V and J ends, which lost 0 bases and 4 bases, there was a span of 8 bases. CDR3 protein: CASSLGPEYNEQFF. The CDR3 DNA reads TGTGCCAGCAGCTTGGGTCCGGAGTACAATGAGCAGTTCTTC.

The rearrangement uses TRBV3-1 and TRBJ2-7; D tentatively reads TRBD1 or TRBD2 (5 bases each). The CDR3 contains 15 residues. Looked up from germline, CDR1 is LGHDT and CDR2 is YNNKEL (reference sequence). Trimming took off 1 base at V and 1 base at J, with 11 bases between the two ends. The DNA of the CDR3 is TGTGCCAGCAGCCAAGCCGGGACGGGATCCTACGAGCAGTACTTC. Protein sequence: CASSQAGTGSYEQYF.

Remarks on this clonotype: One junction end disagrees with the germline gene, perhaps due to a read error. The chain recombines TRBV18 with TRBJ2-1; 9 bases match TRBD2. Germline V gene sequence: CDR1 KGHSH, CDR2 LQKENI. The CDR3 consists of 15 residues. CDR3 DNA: TGTGTCAGCTCACCTTCTAGCGGGACTCACAATGAGCAGTTCTTC. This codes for CVSSPSSGTHNEQFF.

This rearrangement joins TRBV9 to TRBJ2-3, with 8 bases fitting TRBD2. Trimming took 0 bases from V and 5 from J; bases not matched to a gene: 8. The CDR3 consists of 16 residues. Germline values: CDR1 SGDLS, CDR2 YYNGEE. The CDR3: CASSVGREGRRDTQYF. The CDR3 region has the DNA TGTGCCAGCAGCGTAGGACGGGAGGGCCGTAGAGATACGCAGTATTTT.